These 9 T cell receptor beta chains share one sample of origin, sequenced in a study of cytomegalovirus exposure and HLA in healthy donors. 13 Jbeta primers and 60 Vbeta primers were used for the PCR. TCRdb keeps only in-frame clones here, not all; method: immunoSEQ multiplex PCR. The sample yields roughly 68,000 clones, 60% to 80% seen once. Sequencing input: PBMCs. The receptors shown here come from a male donor in good health and CMV-seropositive.

This clone was counted a single time. The rearrangement joins TRBV19 to TRBJ1-5, with a possible D match to TRBD1 (6 bases). Germline CDR1 and CDR2: LNHDA and SQIVND (reference sequence). CDR3 size: 13 residues. Trimming pared 4 bases from V and 7 bases from J, leaving 11 bases between. CDR3 region: CASSTPDRQPQHF. The CDR3 DNA is TGTGCCAGTAGTACCCCGGACAGACAGCCCCAGCATTTT.

The chain links TRBV19 to TRBJ2-4; 12 bases are shared with TRBD1. V shed 5 bases and J 6 bases; nucleotides not matched to a gene: 5. The CDR3 is 15 amino acids. Germline V lookup: CDR1 LNHDA, CDR2 SQIVND (reference sequence). The CDR3 here is CASSPGTGGGNIQYF. The CDR3 region has the DNA TGTGCCAGTAGTCCCGGGACAGGGGGCGGAAACATTCAGTACTTC.

The chain links TRBV10-3 to TRBJ2-3; D possibly corresponds to TRBD1 (6 bases). Germline CDR1 ENHRY, CDR2 SYGVKD. The CDR3 is made up of 16 amino acids. V was shortened by 2 bases and J by 1 base, with 13 bases between the two germline ends. The DNA for the CDR3 is TGTGCCATCAGTGAGGGCGGACAGACCCGCACAGATACGCAGTATTTT. Translating it yields CAISEGGQTRTDTQYF.

The chain has TRBV4-2 and TRBJ2-7; 9 nucleotides match TRBD2. CDR1 LGHNA and CDR2 YNFKEQ come from the germline V gene. V gave up 4 bases and J gave up 2 bases; unmatched junction bases: 12. The CDR3 totals 17 residues. CDR3 region: CASSPSQASGVTYEQYF. The CDR3 bases are TGTGCCAGCAGCCCCAGTCAGGCTAGCGGGGTCACCTACGAGCAGTACTTC.

This clone was counted between two and nine times. The CDR3 coding sequence is TGTGCCAGCAGCTTGACAGAAAATGAAAAACTGTTTTTT. Its translation is CASSLTENEKLFF. The V call is TRBV7-9, the J call TRBJ1-4; D possibly corresponds to TRBD1 (5 bases). The germline V and J ends were trimmed by 3 bases and 5 bases, with 7 bases remaining between them. This CDR3 has 13 residues. Per germline, CDR1 SEHNR and CDR2 FQNEAQ (reference sequence).

This clone was seen a few times. The chain employs TRBV7-9 and TRBJ2-3; 9 bases fit TRBD2. This CDR3 has 16 residues. The V and J ends lost 5 bases and 0 bases, in that order; junction bases with no gene match: 6. Germline CDR1 and CDR2: SEHNR and FQNEAQ (reference sequence). CDR3 sequence reads: CASSLRTSESTDTQYF. The CDR3 DNA is TGTGCCAGCAGCCTCCGGACTAGCGAAAGCACAGATACGCAGTATTTT.

The chain has TRBV4-1 and TRBJ2-5; 7 positions agree with TRBD2. Germline CDR1 reads MGHRA; CDR2 reads YSYEKL. CDR3 length equals 13 residues. J gave up 11 bases and V 8 bases, and 14 bases lay outside the gene matches. DNA for the CDR3: TGCGCCAGCGGATGGGACTACTACGGAGAGCAGTACTTC. It encodes CASGWDYYGEQYF.

CDR3 loop: CASSTRREVNTEAFF. The CDR3 DNA reads as TGTGCCAGTAGTACCCGCCGGGAGGTGAACACTGAAGCTTTCTTT. The chain combines TRBV19 with TRBJ1-1; D not resolved. Trimming left V 4 bases short and J 0 bases short, with 12 bases between. The CDR3 has 15 residues. Germline loops: CDR1 LNHDA, CDR2 SQIVND (reference sequence).

V is TRBV6-6 and J is TRBJ2-1, with a tentative D call TRBD1 (6 bases). Trimming took 8 bases from V and 5 from J, leaving 19 bases between them. The CDR3 spans 15 residues. From germline, CDR1 is MNHNY and CDR2 SVGAGI (reference sequence). Written as DNA, the CDR3 is TGTGCCAGCCGACTGCCGGGACAAACAAACAATGAGCAGTTCTTC. Translated: CASRLPGQTNNEQFF.